This TCR beta chain comes out of a study of blood T cell repertoires in COVID-19. Across the study: Researchers got acute and convalescent COVID-19 samples from the United States, Italy and Spain. PBMCs, B-cell-depleted T cells, or T cells provided the cDNA or gDNA that made up the material.

In the authors' workflow: Nucleated cell number was recorded as an estimate derived from reference gene primer amplification. TCRdb's copy holds only in-frame clones and misses some; the assay was immunoSEQ multiplex PCR. V, J and clone size were drawn from that table, and D and trimming were deduced from the DNA. The table includes 50,000 to 65,000 clones, 75% to 90% detected once. The CDR3 has 13 residues. Between the trimmed V and J ends, which lost 2 bases and 2 bases, there was a span of 7 bases. Germline CDR1 and CDR2: WSHSY and SAAADI. Material: peripheral blood. The chain carries TRBV10-2 and TRBJ2-7, with no clear D. This TCR was sampled from a human donor in a cohort sampled during active COVID-19. The CDR3 region has the DNA TGCGCCAGCAGTGAGGACTCAGCCTACGAGCAGTACTTC. It encodes CASSEDSAYEQYF.